The T cell receptor (beta chain) described here comes from a study of T cell responses to AZD1222 COVID-19 vaccine. Overall study results and limits: Vaccination with two AZD1222 doses was followed by a rise in Spike-specific TCR breadth and depth.

About this clone: Its antigen remains unidentified.

V was clipped by 4 bases and J by 3 bases, with 16 bases between them. From germline, CDR1 is SGDLS and CDR2 YYNGEE. There are 16 residues in the CDR3. The data were produced by immunoSEQ multiplex PCR, yet TCRdb's version contains in-frame clones alone and is incomplete. The sample consists of about 42,000 clones, around 88% of them appearing once. The starting material was peripheral blood, obtained 28 days after the second AZD1222 dose. This TCR was sampled from an adult who received the AZD1222 COVID-19 vaccine. The gene calls are TRBV9 and TRBJ1-4, with D possibly being TRBD1 (5 bases). The CDR3 spells CASSKEGQFANEKLFF. The CDR3 DNA follows: TGTGCCAGCAGCAAGGAGGGGCAGTTTGCTAATGAAAAACTGTTTTTT.